This T cell receptor (beta chain) was found in a study of blood T cell repertoires in COVID-19. Study summary: PBMCs, B-cell-depleted T cells, or T cells were the source of the cDNA or gDNA that made up the material.

This clone was seen just once. Repertoires were generated with immunoSEQ multiplex PCR, while TCRdb's copy carries only in-frame clones and drops some. The repertoire includes under 300,000 clones, about 89% of them detected once, and less than 2.5% sits in the top ten. What the recovered Cohort 3 donors had was two negative PCRs, clearance, or symptom resolution. Germline-derived CDR1 and CDR2 are SGHNT and YYREEE (reference sequence). The CDR3 spans 14 residues. Trimming stripped 1 base from V and 1 base from J, with 9 bases between. The material sequenced was PBMCs or T cells enriched from blood (not recorded which). The clonotype was recovered from a woman aged 18-29 years who had recovered from COVID-19. The gene calls are TRBV5-4 and TRBJ2-7; D gene ambiguous. The CDR3 bases are TGTGCCAGCAGCTTGCAAGACAAGTCCTACGAGCAGTACTTC. Protein sequence: CASSLQDKSYEQYF. The full variable domain, in which reference TRBV5-4 and TRBJ2-7 provide the parts outside the CDR3, is ETGVTQSPTHLIKTRGQQVTLRCSSQSGHNTVSWYQQALGQGPQFIFQYYREEENGRGNFPPRFSGLQFPNYSSELNVNALELDDSALYLCASSLQDKSYEQYFGPGTRLTVT.